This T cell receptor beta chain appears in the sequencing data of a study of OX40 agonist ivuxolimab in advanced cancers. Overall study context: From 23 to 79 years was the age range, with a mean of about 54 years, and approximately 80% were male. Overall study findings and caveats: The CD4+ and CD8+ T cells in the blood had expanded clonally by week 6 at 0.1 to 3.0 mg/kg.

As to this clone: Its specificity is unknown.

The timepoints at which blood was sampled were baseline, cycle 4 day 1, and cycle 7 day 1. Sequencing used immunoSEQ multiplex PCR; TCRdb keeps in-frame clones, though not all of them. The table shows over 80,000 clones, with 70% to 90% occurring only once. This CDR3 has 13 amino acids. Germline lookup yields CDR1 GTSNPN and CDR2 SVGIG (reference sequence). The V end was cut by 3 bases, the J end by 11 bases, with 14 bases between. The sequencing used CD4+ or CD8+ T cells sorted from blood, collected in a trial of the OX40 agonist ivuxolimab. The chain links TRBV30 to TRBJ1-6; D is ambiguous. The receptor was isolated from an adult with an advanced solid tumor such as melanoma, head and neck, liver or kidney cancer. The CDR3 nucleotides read TGTGCCTGGAGCCCCAATCCGTATACACCCCTCCACTTT. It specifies CAWSPNPYTPLHF.